The 14 T cell receptor beta chains given below trace back to one sample, sequenced in a study of blood T cell repertoires in COVID-19. The repertoire was sequenced with immunoSEQ multiplex PCR; TCRdb's copy has only in-frame clones and lacks some. Of 430,000 or so clones listed, roughly 89% are singletons. The sequenced sample consisted of peripheral blood. The receptors derive from a man aged 18 to 35 with COVID-19, enrolled during active disease.

This clone was found once. The chain uses TRBV2 and TRBJ2-7; the D gene is possibly TRBD1 (6 bases). The length of the CDR3 is 15 residues. CDR1 is SNHLY, CDR2 FYNNEI, per germline. The ends were cut back, 2 bases at V and 0 bases at J, with 11 bases in the middle. The CDR3 nucleotides are TGTGCCAGCAGTGAATGGACAGATACCTCCTACGAGCAGTACTTC. Protein: CASSEWTDTSYEQYF.

The chain couples TRBV10-3 to TRBJ2-3; 10 bases are shared with TRBD2. Germline trimming cut 7 bases from V and 6 bases from J; bases unmatched to any gene: 4. CDR1 ENHRY and CDR2 SYGVKD come from the germline V gene. The CDR3 has 13 amino acids. The CDR3 nucleotides read TGTGCCATCACCCCTAGCGGGAGTGATACGCAGTATTTT. Protein product: CAITPSGSDTQYF.

The chain is built from TRBV4-1 and TRBJ1-4; tentative D call: TRBD1 (5 bases). The CDR3 spans 16 residues. V lost 6 bases and J lost 5, with 19 bases in between. Germline values: CDR1 MGHRA, CDR2 YSYEKL. The CDR3 here is CASRGLFVQGNEKLFF. The CDR3 coding sequence is TGCGCCAGCAGGGGACTTTTCGTGCAAGGAAATGAAAAACTGTTTTTT.

This chain uses TRBV4-2 with TRBJ2-7; no firm D call. V was shortened by 1 base and J by 0 bases, with 13 bases between the two germline ends. The CDR3 runs to 16 residues. Germline-derived CDR1 and CDR2 are LGHNA and YNFKEQ. Here the CDR3 DNA reads TGTGCCAGCAGCCAAGTTTCGGGTTTCAGCTCCTACGAGCAGTACTTC. It codes for CASSQVSGFSSYEQYF.

The gene calls are TRBV9 and TRBJ2-5, with 8 bases aligning to TRBD1. The CDR3 spans 14 residues. Unmatched junction bases numbered 4, after V lost 1 base and J lost 5 bases. The germline V gene encodes CDR1 SGDLS and CDR2 YYNGEE. The CDR3 sequence is CASSVLGQGETQYF. DNA of the CDR3: TGTGCCAGCAGCGTACTAGGACAGGGTGAGACCCAGTACTTC.

Only one count was recorded for this clone. This chain uses TRBV6-5 with TRBJ2-7; D might be TRBD2 (5 bases). Trimming took 2 bases from V and 0 from J, leaving 11 bases between them. The germline V gene has CDR1 MNHEY and CDR2 SVGAGI. The CDR3 is 15 amino acids. The DNA of the CDR3 is TGTGCCAGCAGTTACGGGAGTCTGCCCTCCTACGAGCAGTACTTC. This encodes CASSYGSLPSYEQYF.

This clone was recorded a few times. Within the sample, other DNA sequences also encode this same CDR3. V usage is TRBV19 and J usage is TRBJ1-4; D perhaps matches TRBD1 (5 bases). The CDR3 covers 13 residues. V was cut by 3 bases and J by 5 bases, with 7 bases left in between. From germline, CDR1 is LNHDA and CDR2 SQIVND (reference sequence). CDR3 in amino acids: CASSISGNEKLFF. The CDR3 nucleotides read TGTGCCAGTAGTATCTCAGGGAATGAAAAACTGTTTTTT.

This clone was seen more than once but under ten times. V is TRBV6-5 and J is TRBJ2-1, with 8 bases identical to TRBD2. There are 13 residues in the CDR3. The ends lost 0 bases at V and 14 bases at J; junction bases unmatched: 6. The germline gives CDR1 MNHEY, CDR2 SVGAGI. DNA for the CDR3: TGTGCCAGCAGTTACTCGACCGGGAGGGCCGAGTTCTTC. Protein product: CASSYSTGRAEFF.

The chain recombines TRBV19 with TRBJ2-5, with 10 bases identical to TRBD2. The CDR3 consists of 15 residues. Trimming at V came to 2 bases and at J to 5 bases, leaving 5 bases not matched to a gene. Germline V gives CDR1 LNHDA, CDR2 SQIVND (reference sequence). Here the CDR3 reads CASSILAGAGETQYF. The CDR3, as DNA: TGTGCCAGTAGTATACTAGCGGGAGCAGGGGAGACCCAGTACTTC.

The rearrangement joins TRBV4-1 to TRBJ2-7; 11 nucleotides line up with TRBD1. Per the germline V gene, CDR1 is MGHRA and CDR2 is YSYEKL. The CDR3 runs to 15 residues. V trimming: 3 bases; J trimming: 2 bases; junction bases outside the gene matches: 3. The CDR3 nucleotides read TGCGCCAGCAGCCAGCCGGGACAGGGGGCCTACGAGCAGTACTTC. As protein: CASSQPGQGAYEQYF.

The chain combines TRBV19 with TRBJ1-2; TRBD1 might be the D (5 bases). Germline loops: CDR1 LNHDA, CDR2 SQIVND (reference sequence). The V gene lost 3 bases and the J gene lost 7 bases, with 12 bases spanning the gap. CDR3 size: 13 residues. The CDR3 region has the DNA TGTGCCAGTAGTATGGGAGGGGCTGGTGGCTACACCTTC. Protein product: CASSMGGAGGYTF. Together with reference TRBV19 and TRBJ1-2, the CDR3 gives the full variable domain: DGGITQSPKYLFRKEGQNVTLSCEQNLNHDAMYWYRQDPGQGLRLIYYSQIVNDFQKGDIAEGYSVSREKKESFPLTVTSAQKNPTAFYLCASSMGGAGGYTFGSGTRLTVV.

The count of this clone is one. The chain recombines TRBV7-9 with TRBJ2-2; a weak D match, TRBD2 (6 bases). Between the trimmed V and J ends, which lost 6 bases and 7 bases, there was a span of 21 bases. This CDR3 comprises 16 residues. Germline CDR1 and CDR2: SEHNR and FQNEAQ (reference sequence). CDR3 amino acids: CASSFSLGEAGGELFF. The CDR3 DNA is TGTGCCAGCAGTTTTTCATTGGGGGAGGCCGGCGGGGAGCTGTTTTTT.

This chain connects TRBV7-4 to TRBJ2-2; 12 bases line up with TRBD2. The trim removed 7 bases at V and 5 bases at J, leaving 8 bases unmatched. The CDR3 extends over 16 amino acids. From germline, CDR1 is SGHVT and CDR2 SQSDAQ. The CDR3 region has the DNA TGTGCCAGCAACAGACTAGCGGGAGAAGATACCGGGGAGCTGTTTTTT. This codes for CASNRLAGEDTGELFF. Combining the CDR3 with reference TRBV7-4 and TRBJ2-2 gives the whole variable domain GAGVSQSPRYKVAKRGRDVALRCDSISGHVTLYWYRQTLGQGSEVLTYSQSDAQRDKSGRPSGRFSAERPERSVSTLKIQRTEQGDSAVYLCASNRLAGEDTGELFFGEGSRLTVL.

The gene calls are TRBV6-6 and TRBJ1-2; D is ambiguous. The germline V gene has CDR1 MNHNY and CDR2 SVGAGI (reference sequence). Trimming removed 0 bases at V and 0 bases at J, with 11 bases between. This CDR3 contains 16 residues. CDR3 protein: CASSYSRGNPNYGYTF. The CDR3 DNA reads as TGTGCCAGCAGTTACTCGCGAGGGAACCCTAACTATGGCTACACCTTC.